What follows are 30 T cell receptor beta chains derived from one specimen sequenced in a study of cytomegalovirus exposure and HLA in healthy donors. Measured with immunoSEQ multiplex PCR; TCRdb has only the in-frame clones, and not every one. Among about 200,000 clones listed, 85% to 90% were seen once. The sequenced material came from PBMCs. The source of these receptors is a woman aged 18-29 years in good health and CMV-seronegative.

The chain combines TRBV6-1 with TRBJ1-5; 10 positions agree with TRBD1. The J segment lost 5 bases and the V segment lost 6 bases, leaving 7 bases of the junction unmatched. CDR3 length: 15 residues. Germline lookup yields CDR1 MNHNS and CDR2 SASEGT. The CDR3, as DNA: TGTGCCAGCAGGCTGACAGGGGGCGGGCATCAGCCCCAGCATTTT. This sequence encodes CASRLTGGGHQPQHF.

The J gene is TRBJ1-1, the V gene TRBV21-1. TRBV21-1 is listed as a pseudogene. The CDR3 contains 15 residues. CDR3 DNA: TGTGCCAGCAGCAAAGGAACGCGGAAGAACACTGAAGCTTTCTTT. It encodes CASSKGTRKNTEAFF.

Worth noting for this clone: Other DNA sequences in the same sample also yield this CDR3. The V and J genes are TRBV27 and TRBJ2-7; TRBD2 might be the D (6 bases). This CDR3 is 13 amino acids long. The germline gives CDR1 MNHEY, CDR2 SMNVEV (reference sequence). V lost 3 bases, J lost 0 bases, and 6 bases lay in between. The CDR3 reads CASSLTSSYEQYF. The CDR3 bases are TGTGCCAGCAGTTTGACTAGCTCCTACGAGCAGTACTTC.

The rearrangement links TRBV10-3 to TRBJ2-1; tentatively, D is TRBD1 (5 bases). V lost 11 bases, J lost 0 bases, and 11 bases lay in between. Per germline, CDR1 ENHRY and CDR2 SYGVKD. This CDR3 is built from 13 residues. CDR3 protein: CASQDSSYNEQFF. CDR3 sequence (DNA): TGTGCCTCCCAAGACAGCTCCTACAATGAGCAGTTCTTC.

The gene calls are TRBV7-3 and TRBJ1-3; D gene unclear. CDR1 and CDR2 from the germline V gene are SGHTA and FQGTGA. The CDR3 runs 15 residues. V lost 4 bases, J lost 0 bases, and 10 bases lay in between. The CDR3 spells CASSYPSGSGNTIYF. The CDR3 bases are TGTGCCAGCAGCTACCCTAGCGGCTCTGGAAACACCATATATTTT.

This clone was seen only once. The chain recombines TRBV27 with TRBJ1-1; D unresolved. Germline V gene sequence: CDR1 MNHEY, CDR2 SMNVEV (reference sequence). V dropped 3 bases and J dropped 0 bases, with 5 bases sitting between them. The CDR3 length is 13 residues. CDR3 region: CASSFTVNTEAFF. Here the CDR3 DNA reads TGTGCCAGCAGTTTTACAGTGAACACTGAAGCTTTCTTT.

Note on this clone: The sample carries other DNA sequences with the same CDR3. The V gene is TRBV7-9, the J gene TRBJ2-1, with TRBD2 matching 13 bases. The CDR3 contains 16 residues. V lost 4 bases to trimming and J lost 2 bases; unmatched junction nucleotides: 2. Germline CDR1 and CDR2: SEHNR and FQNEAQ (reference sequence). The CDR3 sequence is CASSSGTSGTYNEQFF. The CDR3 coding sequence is TGTGCCAGCAGCTCCGGGACTAGCGGGACCTACAATGAGCAGTTCTTC. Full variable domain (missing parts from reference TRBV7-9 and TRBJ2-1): DTGVSQNPRHKITKRGQNVTFRCDPISEHNRLYWYRQTLGQGPEFLTYFQNEAQLEKSRLLSDRFSAERPKGSFSTLEIQRTEQGDSAMYLCASSSGTSGTYNEQFFGPGTRLTVL.

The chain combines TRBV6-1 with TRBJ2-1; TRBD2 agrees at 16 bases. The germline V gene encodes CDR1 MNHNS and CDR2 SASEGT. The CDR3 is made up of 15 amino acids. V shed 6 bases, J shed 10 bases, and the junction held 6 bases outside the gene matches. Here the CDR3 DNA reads TGTGCCAGCAGCATGGGGACTAGCGGGAGGGGGGAGCAGTTCTTC. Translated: CASSMGTSGRGEQFF.

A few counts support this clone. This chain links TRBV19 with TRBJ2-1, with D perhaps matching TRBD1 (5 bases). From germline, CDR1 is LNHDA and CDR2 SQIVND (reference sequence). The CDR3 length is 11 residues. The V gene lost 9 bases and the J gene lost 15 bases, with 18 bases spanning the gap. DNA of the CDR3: TGTGCCAGAGGACGGACACTAACGAGGTTCTTC. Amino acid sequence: CARGRTLTRFF.

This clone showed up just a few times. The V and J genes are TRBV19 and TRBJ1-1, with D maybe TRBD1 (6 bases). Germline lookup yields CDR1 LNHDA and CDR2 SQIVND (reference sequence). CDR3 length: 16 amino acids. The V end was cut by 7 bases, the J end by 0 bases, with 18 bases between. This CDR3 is CASTTRTVPMNTEAFF. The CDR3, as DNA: TGTGCCAGTACCACGCGGACAGTCCCGATGAACACTGAAGCTTTCTTT.

The CDR3 is CAWKRQGPKTKNIQYF. The DNA of the CDR3 is TGTGCCTGGAAACGACAGGGCCCGAAGACCAAAAACATTCAGTACTTC. This chain uses TRBV30 with TRBJ2-4; 7 positions match TRBD1. This CDR3 is 16 amino acids long. CDR1 is GTSNPN, CDR2 SVGIG, per germline (reference sequence). Unmatched junction bases numbered 11, after V lost 4 bases and J lost 2 bases. Combining the CDR3 with reference TRBV30 and TRBJ2-4 gives the whole variable domain SQTIHQWPATLVQPVGSPLSLECTVEGTSNPNLYWYRQAAGRGLQLLFYSVGIGQISSEVPQNLSASRPQDRQFILSSKKLLLSDSGFYLCAWKRQGPKTKNIQYFGAGTRLSVL.

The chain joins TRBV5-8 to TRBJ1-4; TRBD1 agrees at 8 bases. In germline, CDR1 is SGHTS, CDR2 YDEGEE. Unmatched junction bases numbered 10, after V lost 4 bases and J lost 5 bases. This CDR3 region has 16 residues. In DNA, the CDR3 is TGTGCCAGCAGCCAAGGACAGGGAGGTCGAAATGAAAAACTGTTTTTT. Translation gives CASSQGQGGRNEKLFF.

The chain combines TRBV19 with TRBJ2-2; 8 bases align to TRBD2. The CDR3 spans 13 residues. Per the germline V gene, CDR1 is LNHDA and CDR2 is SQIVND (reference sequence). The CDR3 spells CATGGENTGELFF. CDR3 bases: TGTGCGACCGGGGGGGAGAACACCGGGGAGCTGTTTTTT.

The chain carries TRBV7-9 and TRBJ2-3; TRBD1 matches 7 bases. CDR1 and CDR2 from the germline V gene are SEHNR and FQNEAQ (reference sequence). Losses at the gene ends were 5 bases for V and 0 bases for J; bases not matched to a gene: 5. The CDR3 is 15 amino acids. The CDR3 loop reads CASSRQGQSTDTQYF. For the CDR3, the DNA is TGTGCCAGCAGCCGACAGGGTCAAAGCACAGATACGCAGTATTTT. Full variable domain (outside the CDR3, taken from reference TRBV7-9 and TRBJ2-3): DTGVSQNPRHKITKRGQNVTFRCDPISEHNRLYWYRQTLGQGPEFLTYFQNEAQLEKSRLLSDRFSAERPKGSFSTLEIQRTEQGDSAMYLCASSRQGQSTDTQYFGPGTRLTVL.

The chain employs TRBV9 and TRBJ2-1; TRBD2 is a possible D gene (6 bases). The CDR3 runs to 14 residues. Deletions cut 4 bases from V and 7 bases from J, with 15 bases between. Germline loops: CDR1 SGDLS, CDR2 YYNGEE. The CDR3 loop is CASSPWEVRNEQFF. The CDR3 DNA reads TGTGCCAGCAGCCCCTGGGAGGTCCGGAATGAGCAGTTCTTC.

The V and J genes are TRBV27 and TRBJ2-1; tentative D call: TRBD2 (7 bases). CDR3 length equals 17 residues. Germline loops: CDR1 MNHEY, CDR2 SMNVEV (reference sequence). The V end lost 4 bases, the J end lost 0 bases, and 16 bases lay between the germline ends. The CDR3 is CASSYFGGGSSYNEQFF. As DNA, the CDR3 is TGTGCCAGCAGTTATTTTGGGGGCGGGAGCTCCTACAATGAGCAGTTCTTC.

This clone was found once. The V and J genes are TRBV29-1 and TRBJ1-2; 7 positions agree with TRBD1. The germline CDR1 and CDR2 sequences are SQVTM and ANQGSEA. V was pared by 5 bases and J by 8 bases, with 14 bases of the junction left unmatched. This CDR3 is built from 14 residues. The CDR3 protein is CSVKDTGDPGGYTF. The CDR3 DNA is TGCAGCGTTAAGGACACAGGGGACCCGGGCGGCTACACCTTC. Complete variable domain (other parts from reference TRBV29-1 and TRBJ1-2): SAVISQKPSRDICQRGTSLTIQCQVDSQVTMMFWYRQQPGQSLTLIATANQGSEATYESGFVIDKFPISRPNLTFSTLTVSNMSPEDSSIYLCSVKDTGDPGGYTFGSGTRLTVV.

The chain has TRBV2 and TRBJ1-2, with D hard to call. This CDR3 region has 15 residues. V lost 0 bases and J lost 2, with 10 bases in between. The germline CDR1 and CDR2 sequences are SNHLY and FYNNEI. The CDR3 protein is CASSEALRSNYGYTF. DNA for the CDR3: TGTGCCAGCAGTGAAGCGCTTCGGTCAAACTATGGCTACACCTTC.

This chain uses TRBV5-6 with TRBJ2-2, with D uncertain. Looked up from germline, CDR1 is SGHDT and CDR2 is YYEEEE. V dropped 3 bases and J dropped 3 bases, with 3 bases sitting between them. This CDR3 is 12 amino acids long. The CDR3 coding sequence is TGTGCCAGCAGCTCTGACACCGGGGAGCTGTTTTTT. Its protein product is CASSSDTGELFF.

This CDR3 is CASSLSIHQNTEAFF. CDR3 nucleotides: TGTGCCAGCAGTTTATCGATACACCAGAACACTGAAGCTTTCTTT. This rearrangement joins TRBV27 to TRBJ1-1; D is unresolved. CDR3 size: 15 residues. V was cut by 0 bases and J by 1 base, with 9 bases left in between. The germline gives CDR1 MNHEY, CDR2 SMNVEV (reference sequence).

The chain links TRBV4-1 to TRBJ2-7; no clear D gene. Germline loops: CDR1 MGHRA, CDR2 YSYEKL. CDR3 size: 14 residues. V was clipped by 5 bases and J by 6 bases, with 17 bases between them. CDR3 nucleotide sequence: TGCGCCAGCAGCAAGACCCTTGAGGTGGGCGAGCAGTACTTC. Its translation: CASSKTLEVGEQYF.

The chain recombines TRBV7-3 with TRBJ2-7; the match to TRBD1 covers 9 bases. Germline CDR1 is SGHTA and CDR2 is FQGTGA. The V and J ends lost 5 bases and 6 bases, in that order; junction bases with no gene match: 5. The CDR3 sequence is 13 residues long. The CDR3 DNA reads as TGTGCCAGCAGCCCCGGGACAGGGTTCGAGCAGTACTTC. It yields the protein CASSPGTGFEQYF.

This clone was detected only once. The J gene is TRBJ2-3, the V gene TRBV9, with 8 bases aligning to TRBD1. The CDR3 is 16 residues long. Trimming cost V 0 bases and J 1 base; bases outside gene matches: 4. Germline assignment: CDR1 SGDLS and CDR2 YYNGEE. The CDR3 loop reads CASSVESGQGTDTQYF. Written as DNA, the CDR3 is TGTGCCAGCAGCGTAGAATCGGGACAGGGCACAGATACGCAGTATTTT.

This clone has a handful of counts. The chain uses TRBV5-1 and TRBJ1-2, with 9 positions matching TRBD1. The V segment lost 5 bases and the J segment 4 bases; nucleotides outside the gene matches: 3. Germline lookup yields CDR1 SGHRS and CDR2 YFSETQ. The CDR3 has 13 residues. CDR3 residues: CASRQGAGYGYTF. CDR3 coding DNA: TGCGCCAGCAGACAGGGGGCAGGCTATGGCTACACCTTC.

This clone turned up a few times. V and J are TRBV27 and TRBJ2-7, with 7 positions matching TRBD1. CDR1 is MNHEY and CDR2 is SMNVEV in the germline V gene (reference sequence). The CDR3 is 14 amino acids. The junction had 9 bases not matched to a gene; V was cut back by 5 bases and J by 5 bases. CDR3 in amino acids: CASSPSTGSDEQYF. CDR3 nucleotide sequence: TGTGCCAGCAGTCCTTCGACAGGGAGTGACGAGCAGTACTTC.

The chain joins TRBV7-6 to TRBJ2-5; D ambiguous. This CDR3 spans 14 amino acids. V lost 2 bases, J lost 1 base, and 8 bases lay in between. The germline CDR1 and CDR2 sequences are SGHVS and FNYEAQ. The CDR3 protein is CASSLLVGQETQYF. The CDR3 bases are TGTGCCAGCAGCTTATTGGTCGGCCAAGAGACCCAGTACTTC.

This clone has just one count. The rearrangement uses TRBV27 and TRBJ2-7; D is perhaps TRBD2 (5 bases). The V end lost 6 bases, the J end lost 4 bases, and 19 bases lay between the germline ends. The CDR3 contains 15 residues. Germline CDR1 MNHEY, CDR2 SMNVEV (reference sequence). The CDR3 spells CASSLRVSEIYEQYF. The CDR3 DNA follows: TGTGCCAGCAGCCTTCGGGTTAGCGAGATTTACGAGCAGTACTTC.

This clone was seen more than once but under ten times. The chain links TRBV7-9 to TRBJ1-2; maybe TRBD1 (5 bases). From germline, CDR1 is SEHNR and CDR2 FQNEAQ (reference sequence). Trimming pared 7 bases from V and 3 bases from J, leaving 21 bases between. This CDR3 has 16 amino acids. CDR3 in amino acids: CASTHSSWPGDYGYTF. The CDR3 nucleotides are TGTGCCAGCACCCATTCCTCGTGGCCGGGGGACTATGGCTACACCTTC. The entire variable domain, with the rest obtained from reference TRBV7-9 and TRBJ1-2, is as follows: DTGVSQNPRHKITKRGQNVTFRCDPISEHNRLYWYRQTLGQGPEFLTYFQNEAQLEKSRLLSDRFSAERPKGSFSTLEIQRTEQGDSAMYLCASTHSSWPGDYGYTFGSGTRLTVV.

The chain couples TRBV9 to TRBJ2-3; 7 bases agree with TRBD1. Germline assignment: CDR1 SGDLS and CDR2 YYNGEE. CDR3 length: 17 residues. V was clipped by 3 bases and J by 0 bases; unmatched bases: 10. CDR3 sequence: CASSGKGDRSSTDTQYF. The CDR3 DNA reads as TGTGCCAGCAGCGGAAAAGGGGACAGATCTAGCACAGATACGCAGTATTTT.

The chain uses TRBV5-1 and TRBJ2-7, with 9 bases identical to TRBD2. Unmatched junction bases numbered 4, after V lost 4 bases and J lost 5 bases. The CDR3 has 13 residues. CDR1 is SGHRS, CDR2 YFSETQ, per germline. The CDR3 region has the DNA TGCGCCAGCAGCACGGGACTAGCTCACGAGCAGTACTTC. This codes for CASSTGLAHEQYF.